The present entry profiles one T cell receptor (beta chain) with its context. Antigen specificity is unknown. The data derive from a study of T cell repertoires in cytomegalovirus infection. On the study more broadly: The authors relied on CMV epitopes, both recently identified HLA-C-restricted and well-studied HLA-B-restricted. Evidence of both CMV infection and a matching HLA type came from public TCR beta signatures. Study-wide results and caveats: Predominance within the ex vivo response was attributable to HLA-C-restricted CMV-specific TCR beta clonotypes.

TCRdb independently ran MiXCR on the reads; one entry per CDR3 protein. This sample has about 83,000 distinct CDR3 sequences, with over 25% found just once. This CDR3 has 14 amino acids. The germline V and J ends were trimmed by 6 bases and 0 bases, with 14 bases remaining between them. Germline CDR1 is DFQATT and CDR2 is SNEGSKA (reference sequence). The sample was CD8+ T cells from cultured PBMCs, taken from culture after CMV antigen stimulation. This sequence was found in a human donor in good health (CMV status not recorded). Some clones in this sample may be carry-over from other donors' samples. The V and J genes are TRBV20-1 and TRBJ1-1; D is unresolved. CDR3 sequence (DNA): TGCAGTGCGTCGGAAGGACGATTGAACACTGAAGCTTTCTTT. It translates to CSASEGRLNTEAFF.